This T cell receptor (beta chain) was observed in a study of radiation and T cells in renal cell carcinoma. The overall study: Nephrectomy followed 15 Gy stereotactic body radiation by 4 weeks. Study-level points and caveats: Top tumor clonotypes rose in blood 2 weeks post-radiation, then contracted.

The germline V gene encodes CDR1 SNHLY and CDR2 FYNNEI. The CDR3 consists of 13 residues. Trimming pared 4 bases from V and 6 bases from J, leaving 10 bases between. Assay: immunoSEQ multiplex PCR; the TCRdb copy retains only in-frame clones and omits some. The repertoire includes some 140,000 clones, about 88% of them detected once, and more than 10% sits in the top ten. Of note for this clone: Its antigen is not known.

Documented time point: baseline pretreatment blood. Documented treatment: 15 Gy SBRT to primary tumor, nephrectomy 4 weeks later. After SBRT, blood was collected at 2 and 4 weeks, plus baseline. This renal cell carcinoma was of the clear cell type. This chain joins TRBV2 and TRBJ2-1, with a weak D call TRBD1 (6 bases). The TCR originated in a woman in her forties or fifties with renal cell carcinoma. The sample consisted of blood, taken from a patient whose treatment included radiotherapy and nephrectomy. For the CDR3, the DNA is TGTGCCAGCAGTGTATCCAGGGGCAATGAGCAGTTCTTC. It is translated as CASSVSRGNEQFF.